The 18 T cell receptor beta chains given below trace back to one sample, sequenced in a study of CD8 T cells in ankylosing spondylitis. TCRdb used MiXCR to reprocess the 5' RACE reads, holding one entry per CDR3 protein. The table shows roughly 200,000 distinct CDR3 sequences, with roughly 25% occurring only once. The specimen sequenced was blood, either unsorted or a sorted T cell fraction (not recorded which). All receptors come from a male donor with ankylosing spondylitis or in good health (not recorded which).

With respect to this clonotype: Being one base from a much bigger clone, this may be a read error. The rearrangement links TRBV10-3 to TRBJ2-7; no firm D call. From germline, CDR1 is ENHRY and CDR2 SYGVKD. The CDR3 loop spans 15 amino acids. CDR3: CAVSESMFGAYEQYF. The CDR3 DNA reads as TGTGCCGTCAGTGAGTCTATGTTTGGAGCCTACGAGCAGTACTTC.

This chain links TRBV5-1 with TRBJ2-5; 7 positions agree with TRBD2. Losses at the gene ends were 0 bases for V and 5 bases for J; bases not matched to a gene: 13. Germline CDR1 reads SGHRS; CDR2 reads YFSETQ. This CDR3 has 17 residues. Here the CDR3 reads CASSLGALAGAVETQYF. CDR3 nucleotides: TGCGCCAGCAGCTTGGGGGCATTGGCGGGAGCGGTGGAGACCCAGTACTTC.

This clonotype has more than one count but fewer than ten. The CDR3 nucleotides are TGTGCCAGCCAAAGAGGGGAGGAGACCCAGTACTTC. Protein product: CASQRGEETQYF. The chain links TRBV18 to TRBJ2-5; D tentatively reads TRBD1 or TRBD2 (5 bases each). The V and J ends lost 8 bases and 5 bases respectively, with 12 bases between them. The CDR3 spans 12 residues. The germline CDR1 and CDR2 sequences are KGHSH and LQKENI. The full variable domain, completed using reference TRBV18 and TRBJ2-5, is NAGVMQNPRHLVRRRGQEARLRCSPMKGHSHVYWYRQLPEEGLKFMVYLQKENIIDESGMPKERFSAEFPKEGPSILRIQQVVRGDSAAYFCASQRGEETQYFGPGTRLLVL.

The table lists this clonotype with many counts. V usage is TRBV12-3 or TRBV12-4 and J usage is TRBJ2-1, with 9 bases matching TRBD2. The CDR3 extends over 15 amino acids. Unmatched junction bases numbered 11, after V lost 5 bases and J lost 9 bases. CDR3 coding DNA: TGTGCCAGCAGTCCAAACCGGCGGGAGGGGGGTGAGCAGTTCTTC. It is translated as CASSPNRREGGEQFF.

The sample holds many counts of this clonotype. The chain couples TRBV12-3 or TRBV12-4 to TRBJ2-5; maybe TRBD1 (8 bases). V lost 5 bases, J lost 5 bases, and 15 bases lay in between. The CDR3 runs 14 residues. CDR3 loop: CASSGDRGGETQYF. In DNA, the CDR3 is TGTGCCAGCAGTGGAGACAGGGGAGGGGAGACCCAGTACTTC.

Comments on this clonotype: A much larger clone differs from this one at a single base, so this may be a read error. CDR3 loop: CASPVQIYQPQHF. As DNA, the CDR3 is TGTGCCAGCCCCGTTCAGATATATCAGCCCCAGCATTTT. This chain connects TRBV12-3 or TRBV12-4 to TRBJ1-5, with no clear D. This CDR3 comprises 13 residues. V lost 8 bases and J lost 5, with 13 bases in between.

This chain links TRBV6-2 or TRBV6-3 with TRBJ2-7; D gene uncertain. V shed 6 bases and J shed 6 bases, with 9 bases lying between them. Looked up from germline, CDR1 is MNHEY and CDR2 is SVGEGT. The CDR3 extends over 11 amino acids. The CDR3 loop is CASRDSREQYF. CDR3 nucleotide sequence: TGTGCCAGCAGAGATAGCCGCGAGCAGTACTTC.

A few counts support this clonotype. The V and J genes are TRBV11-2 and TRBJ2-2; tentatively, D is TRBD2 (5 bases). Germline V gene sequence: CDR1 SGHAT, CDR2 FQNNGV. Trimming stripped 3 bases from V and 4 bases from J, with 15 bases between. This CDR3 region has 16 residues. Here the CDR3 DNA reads TGTGCCAGCAGCTTTTACTCGGGATTCCTCACCGGGGAGCTGTTTTTT. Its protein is CASSFYSGFLTGELFF.

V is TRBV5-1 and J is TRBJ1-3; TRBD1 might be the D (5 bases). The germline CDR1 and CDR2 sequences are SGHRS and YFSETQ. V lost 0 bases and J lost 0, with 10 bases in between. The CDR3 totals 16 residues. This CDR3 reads CASSLDRSSSGNTIYF. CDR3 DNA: TGCGCCAGCAGCTTGGACAGGTCCAGCTCTGGAAACACCATATATTTT.

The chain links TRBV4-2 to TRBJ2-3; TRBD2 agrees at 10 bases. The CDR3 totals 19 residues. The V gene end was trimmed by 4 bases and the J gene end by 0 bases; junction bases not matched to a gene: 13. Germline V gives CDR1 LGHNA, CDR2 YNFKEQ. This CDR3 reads CASSPRSGRETASTDTQYF. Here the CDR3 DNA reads TGTGCCAGCAGCCCTAGGAGCGGGAGGGAAACCGCTAGCACAGATACGCAGTATTTT.

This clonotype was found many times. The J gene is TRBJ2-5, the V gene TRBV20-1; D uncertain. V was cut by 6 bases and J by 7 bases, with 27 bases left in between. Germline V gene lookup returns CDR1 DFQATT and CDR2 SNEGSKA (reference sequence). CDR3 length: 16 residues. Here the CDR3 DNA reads TGCAGTGCCAGACATCCGTCAGACATAAACTGGGGGACCCAGTACTTC. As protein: CSARHPSDINWGTQYF.

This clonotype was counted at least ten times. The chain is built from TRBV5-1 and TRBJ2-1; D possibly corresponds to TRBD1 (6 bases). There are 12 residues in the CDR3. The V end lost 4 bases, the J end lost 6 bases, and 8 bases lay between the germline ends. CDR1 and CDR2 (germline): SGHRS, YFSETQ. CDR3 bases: TGCGCCAGCAGCAACAGGGTCAATGAGCAGTTCTTC. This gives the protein CASSNRVNEQFF.

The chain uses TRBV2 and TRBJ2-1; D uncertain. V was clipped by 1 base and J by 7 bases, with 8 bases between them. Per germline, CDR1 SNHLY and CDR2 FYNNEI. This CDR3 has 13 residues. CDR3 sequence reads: CASSEGVGNEQFF. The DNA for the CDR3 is TGTGCCAGCAGTGAAGGGGTAGGGAATGAGCAGTTCTTC.

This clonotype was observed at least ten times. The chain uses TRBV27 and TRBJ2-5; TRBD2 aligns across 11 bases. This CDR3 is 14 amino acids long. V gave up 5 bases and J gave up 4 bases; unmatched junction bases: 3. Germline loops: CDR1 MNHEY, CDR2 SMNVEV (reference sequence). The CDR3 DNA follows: TGTGCCAGCAGTCCGCTAGCGGGAGGAGAGACCCAGTACTTC. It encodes CASSPLAGGETQYF.

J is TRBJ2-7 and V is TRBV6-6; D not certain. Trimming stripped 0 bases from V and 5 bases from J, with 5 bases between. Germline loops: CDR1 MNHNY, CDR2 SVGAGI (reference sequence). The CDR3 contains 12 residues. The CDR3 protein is CASSYSRDEQYF. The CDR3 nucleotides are TGTGCCAGCAGTTACTCACGGGACGAGCAGTACTTC.

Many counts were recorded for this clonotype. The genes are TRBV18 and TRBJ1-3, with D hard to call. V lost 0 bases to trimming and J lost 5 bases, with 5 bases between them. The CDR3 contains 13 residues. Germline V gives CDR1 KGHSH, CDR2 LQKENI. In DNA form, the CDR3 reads TGTGCCAGCTCACCACCGAACAGAAACACCATATATTTT. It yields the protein CASSPPNRNTIYF.

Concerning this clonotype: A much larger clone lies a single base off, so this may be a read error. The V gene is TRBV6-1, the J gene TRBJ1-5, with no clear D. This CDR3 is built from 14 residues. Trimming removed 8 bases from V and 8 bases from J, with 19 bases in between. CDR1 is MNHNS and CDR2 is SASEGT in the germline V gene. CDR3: CASACGAPGEPQHF. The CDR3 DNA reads TGTGCCAGCGCTTGTGGAGCCCCGGGCGAGCCCCAGCATTTT.

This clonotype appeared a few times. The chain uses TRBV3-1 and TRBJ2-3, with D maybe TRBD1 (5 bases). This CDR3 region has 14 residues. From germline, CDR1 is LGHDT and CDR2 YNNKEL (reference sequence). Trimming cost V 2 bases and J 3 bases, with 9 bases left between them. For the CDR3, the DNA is TGTGCCAGCAGCCAAAGGGGAAGTACAGATACGCAGTATTTT. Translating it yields CASSQRGSTDTQYF.